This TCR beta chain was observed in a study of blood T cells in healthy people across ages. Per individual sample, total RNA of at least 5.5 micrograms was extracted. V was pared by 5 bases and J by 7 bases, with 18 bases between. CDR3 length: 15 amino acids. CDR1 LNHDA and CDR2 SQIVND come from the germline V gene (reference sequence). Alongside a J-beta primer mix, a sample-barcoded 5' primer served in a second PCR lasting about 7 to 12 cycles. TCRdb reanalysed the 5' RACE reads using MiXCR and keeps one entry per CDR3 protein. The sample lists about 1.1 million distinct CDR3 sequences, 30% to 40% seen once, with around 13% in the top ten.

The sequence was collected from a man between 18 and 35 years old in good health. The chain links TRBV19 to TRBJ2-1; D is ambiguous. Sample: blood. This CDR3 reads CASSVNKGLRNEQFF. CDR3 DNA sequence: TGTGCCAGTAGTGTCAACAAGGGCCTCAGAAATGAGCAGTTCTTC.